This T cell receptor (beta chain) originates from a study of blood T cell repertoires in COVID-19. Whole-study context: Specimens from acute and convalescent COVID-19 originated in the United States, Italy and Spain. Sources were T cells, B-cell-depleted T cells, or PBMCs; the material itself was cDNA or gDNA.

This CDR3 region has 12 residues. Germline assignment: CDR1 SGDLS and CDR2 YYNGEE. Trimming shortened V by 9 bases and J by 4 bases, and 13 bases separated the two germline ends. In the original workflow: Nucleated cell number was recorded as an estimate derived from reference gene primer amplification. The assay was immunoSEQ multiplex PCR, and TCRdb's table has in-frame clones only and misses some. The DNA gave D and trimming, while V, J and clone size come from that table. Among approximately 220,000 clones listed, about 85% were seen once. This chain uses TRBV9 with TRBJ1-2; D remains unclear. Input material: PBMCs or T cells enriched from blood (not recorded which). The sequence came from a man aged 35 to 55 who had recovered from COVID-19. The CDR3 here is CAIPIRFYGYTF. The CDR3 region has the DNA TGTGCCATCCCGATCCGGTTCTATGGCTACACCTTC.